Each of the 12 T cell receptor beta chains below was sequenced from the same sample in a study of cytomegalovirus exposure and HLA in healthy donors. PCR primers comprised 60 Vbeta and 13 Jbeta primers. Generated by immunoSEQ multiplex PCR, the TCRdb table keeps only in-frame clones and is missing some. Of under 150,000 clones detected, approximately 75% appear once; the ten largest clones hold 0.95% to 1.4%. The sequenced sample was PBMCs. These receptors originate from a male donor in good health and CMV-seronegative.

The CDR3 DNA reads as TGTGCCAGCAGCCAGGGGACAGGGGGCTACGAGCAGTACTTC. The encoded protein is CASSQGTGGYEQYF. The chain is built from TRBV7-2 and TRBJ2-5, with 11 nucleotides matching TRBD1. The J call may be wrong; the DNA end is better matched by TRBJ2-7. The CDR3 runs 14 residues. Germline assignment: CDR1 SGHTA and CDR2 FQGNSA.

V is TRBV5-4 and J is TRBJ2-2; 10 bases are a match to TRBD2. CDR1 and CDR2 from the germline V gene are SGHNT and YYREEE (reference sequence). The V segment lost 2 bases and the J segment 5 bases; nucleotides outside the gene matches: 3. The CDR3 extends over 15 amino acids. In DNA form, the CDR3 reads TGTGCCAGCAGCTTCCTAGCGGGAGCTACCGGGGAGCTGTTTTTT. This gives the protein CASSFLAGATGELFF.

This chain links TRBV27 with TRBJ2-1, with D possibly matching TRBD2 (7 bases). The V and J ends lost 2 bases and 5 bases respectively, with 13 bases between them. The CDR3 loop spans 15 amino acids. Germline lookup yields CDR1 MNHEY and CDR2 SMNVEV (reference sequence). The CDR3 region has the DNA TGTGCCAGCAGTTTAATTGGGGGGGCACACAATGAGCAGTTCTTC. Its protein product is CASSLIGGAHNEQFF.

This CDR3 is CASRTDNSPLHF. The DNA of the CDR3 is TGTGCCAGTCGAACAGATAATTCACCCCTCCACTTT. V gene TRBV19 combines with J gene TRBJ1-6, with unresolved D. V lost 8 bases, J lost 5 bases, and 7 bases lay in between. CDR3 length: 12 amino acids. Germline CDR1 and CDR2: LNHDA and SQIVND (reference sequence).

V is TRBV6-5 and J is TRBJ1-1; perhaps TRBD1 as D (6 bases). The CDR3 spans 13 residues. Deletions cut 5 bases from V and 1 base from J, with 8 bases between. Germline lookup yields CDR1 MNHEY and CDR2 SVGAGI. In DNA form, the CDR3 reads TGTGCCAGCAGTGTGGACAGGAACACTGAAGCTTTCTTT. Translating gives CASSVDRNTEAFF.

The rearrangement uses TRBV5-6 and TRBJ1-3; 7 bases line up with TRBD1. The germline CDR1 and CDR2 sequences are SGHDT and YYEEEE. V gave up 3 bases and J gave up 2 bases; unmatched junction bases: 2. CDR3 length: 14 residues. CDR3 protein: CASSSQGAGNTIYF. CDR3 nucleotides: TGTGCCAGCAGCTCGCAGGGGGCTGGAAACACCATATATTTT.

The chain carries TRBV4-1 and TRBJ1-2; possible D gene TRBD1, 6 bases. V dropped 4 bases and J dropped 3 bases, with 15 bases sitting between them. This CDR3 is 15 amino acids long. Germline assignment: CDR1 MGHRA and CDR2 YSYEKL. The CDR3, as DNA: TGCGCCAGCAGCCCAAGGGGGGGGAATCACTATGGCTACACCTTC. It yields the protein CASSPRGGNHYGYTF.

The chain is built from TRBV2 and TRBJ2-7; D is perhaps TRBD2 (7 bases). Trimming took 7 bases from V and 2 from J, leaving 12 bases between them. Germline V gene sequence: CDR1 SNHLY, CDR2 FYNNEI. The CDR3 sequence is 13 residues long. The DNA for the CDR3 is TGTGCCAGCAAGGCGGGGGCCACCTACGAGCAGTACTTC. Encoded protein: CASKAGATYEQYF.

The chain links TRBV12-2 to TRBJ2-3; the D segment call TRBD1 is taken from the table without a DNA check. TRBV12-2 is a listed pseudogene. This CDR3 has 17 residues. The DNA of the CDR3 is TGTGCAAGCCCAAAAGGGGGCAGGCCCTATCACACAGATACGCAGTATTTT. This gives the protein CASPKGGRPYHTDTQYF.

V gene TRBV11-3 combines with J gene TRBJ2-7; D gene ambiguous. The length of the CDR3 is 13 residues. Germline assignment: CDR1 SGHNT and CDR2 YENEEA. Trimming cost V 4 bases and J 3 bases, with 10 bases left between them. CDR3 residues: CASSSPPGYEQYF. CDR3 nucleotide sequence: TGTGCCAGCAGCTCCCCTCCAGGCTACGAGCAGTACTTC.

The chain carries TRBV27 and TRBJ2-3, with 7 bases identical to TRBD2. V lost 2 bases to trimming and J lost 4 bases; unmatched junction nucleotides: 3. CDR3 size: 14 residues. Germline CDR1 and CDR2: MNHEY and SMNVEV (reference sequence). The CDR3 coding sequence is TGTGCCAGCAGTTTAATGGGACTACCAGATACGCAGTATTTT. This translates into CASSLMGLPDTQYF.

The chain couples TRBV2 to TRBJ1-1; the match to TRBD1 covers 10 bases. CDR3 size: 15 residues. The ends lost 7 bases at V and 4 bases at J; junction bases unmatched: 9. Germline V lookup: CDR1 SNHLY, CDR2 FYNNEI. The CDR3 spells CASTTGQGTVTEAFF. The CDR3 DNA reads TGTGCCAGCACCACGGGACAGGGGACGGTCACTGAAGCTTTCTTT. The full variable domain, rest sourced from reference TRBV2 and TRBJ1-1, is EPEVTQTPSHQVTQMGQEVILRCVPISNHLYFYWYRQILGQKVEFLVSFYNNEISEKSEIFDDQFSVERPDGSNFTLKIRSTKLEDSAMYFCASTTGQGTVTEAFFGQGTRLTVV.